The sequence of this T cell receptor (beta chain) was determined in a study of hypomethylating agent response in myelodysplastic syndrome. The CDR3 length is 16 residues. CDR1 and CDR2 (germline): LGHNT, FRNRAP. V was clipped by 7 bases and J by 4 bases; unmatched bases: 8. A single count supports this clone. The data were produced by immunoSEQ multiplex PCR, yet TCRdb's version contains in-frame clones alone and is incomplete. The table records 6,500 or so clones, around nine tenths of them present only once. The clonotype comes from a human donor with myelodysplastic syndrome. The J gene is TRBJ2-5, the V gene TRBV12-5, with 14 bases matching TRBD2. The source was bone marrow, collected before or after starting hypomethylating agent treatment for myelodysplastic syndrome (not recorded which). The CDR3 sequence is CASAQGLAGGSETQYF. CDR3 bases: TGTGCTAGTGCCCAAGGACTAGCGGGGGGCTCAGAGACCCAGTACTTC.